Listed below are T cell receptor beta chains from one sample, sequenced in a study of T cells in Graves' hyperthyroidism and ophthalmopathy. TCRdb itself ran the multiplex PCR reads through MiXCR, one entry per CDR3 protein. The profile shows about 580,000 distinct CDR3 sequences, about 43% of them singletons. The sequenced material came from peripheral blood or thyroid tissue (not recorded which). These receptors came from a young woman with Graves' hyperthyroidism. Both conserved end residues are part of each CDR3. D genes are given only for firm matches.

v_gene,d_gene,j_gene,CDR3aa
TRBV6-2/TRBV6-3,TRBD1,TRBJ2-7,CASSSRGQAYEQNF
TRBV29-1,TRBD1,TRBJ2-7,CSQGTGGYEQYF
TRBV12-3/TRBV12-4,NA,TRBJ2-7,CASRPTASSYEQYF
TRBV20-1,TRBD2,TRBJ2-5,CSAGGTSGNQETQYF
TRBV7-6,NA,TRBJ2-2,CASSLRQSSSDYTGELFF
TRBV5-4,NA,TRBJ1-2,CASSLSGYWGYTF
TRBV20-1,NA,TRBJ2-1,CSARDLVGLSNEQFF
TRBV10-3,NA,TRBJ2-7,CAISGKGGTDTYEQYF
TRBV20-1,TRBD2,TRBJ2-7,CSARRTSGKLGEQYF
TRBV29-1,TRBD1,TRBJ1-4,CSVRQGGEKLFF
TRBV2,TRBD1,TRBJ1-5,CAARQGINQPQHF
TRBV27,NA,TRBJ1-1,CATRGVTEAFF
TRBV7-9,NA,TRBJ2-5,CASSSFNRVQEETQYF
TRBV6-1,NA,TRBJ1-5,CASSDWGNQPQHF
TRBV5-8,NA,TRBJ1-1,CASSLARANTEAFF
TRBV20-1,NA,TRBJ1-1,CSAKLTVYSTEAFF
TRBV7-2,TRBD2,TRBJ2-3,CASSPRGRGTDTQYF
TRBV7-7,NA,NA,CASSTDYFSYNEQFF
TRBV27,NA,TRBJ1-1,CASSLFRENTEAFF
TRBV19,NA,TRBJ1-1,CASSPRTVQDTEAFF
TRBV2,NA,TRBJ2-7,CASSDGRRIYEQYF
TRBV6-1,NA,TRBJ1-3,CASTFQRNTIYF
TRBV10-2,TRBD1,TRBJ1-1,CASTADREDTEAFF
TRBV6-2/TRBV6-3,NA,TRBJ1-1,CASRKQGGNTEAFF
TRBV2,NA,TRBJ2-7,CASIQDLYEQYF